The present entry profiles one T cell receptor beta chain with its context. The antigen remains unidentified. This entry belongs to a study of T-cell memory formation after mild COVID-19. As for the study in general: Among the donors, TCR clusters were largely specific to each donor.

Study-level results: Researchers could not confirm that second-wave clones peaking on day 37 targeted SARS-CoV-2. Contracting CD4+ clones sat mainly in CM and EM; CD8+ in EMRA.

TCRdb fed the 5' RACE reads into MiXCR, producing one record per CDR3 protein. Among approximately 240,000 distinct CDR3 sequences listed, 16% were seen once. The CDR3 runs to 12 residues. Sequencing input: PBMCs or a T cell subset sorted from them (not recorded which). This TCR came from a man aged 18 to 30 who had mild COVID-19 (a few samples of this study predate the infection). Cell type and time point are not known. The genes are TRBV12-2 and TRBJ2-7. TRBV12-2 counts as a pseudogene. The CDR3, as DNA: TGTGCAAGTCGCTTATTAAGCAGGGAGCAGTACGTC. Translation: CASRLLSREQYV.